This T cell receptor (beta chain) was documented in a study of blood T cell repertoires in COVID-19 (dated by TCRdb to the early 2020s). For the study in its entirety: The collaborator samples originated in the United States, Italy and Spain and spanned the acute and convalescent phases of COVID-19. The prospective study material was composed of cDNA or gDNA derived from T cells, B-cell-depleted T cells, or PBMCs. Deeply sampled blood TCRbeta repertoires from subjects exposed to, actively infected with, or recovered from COVID-19 were included in the dataset. The repertoires were made available in a free public database intended to serve as a resource for research on the immune response to SARS-CoV-2. Samples were obtained from the ongoing ImmuneRACE study (first 160 participants) and from 1,254 subjects provided by 6 global collaborators. A de-identified subject ID, COVID-19 status, age in years and sex were almost always included in the sample metadata. Where available, HLA class I and class II types were taken from metadata supplied by the sample provider and were not determined by assay-based typing.

TCRbeta CDR3 regions were amplified from genomic DNA using the immunoSEQ Assay, a bias-controlled multiplex PCR. Per the source publication's procedure: The number of nucleated cells in each sample was estimated from the amplification of reference gene primers within the assay. Sequence reads were collapsed and filtered to measure the absolute abundance of every unique TCRbeta CDR3 rearrangement. Productive Simpson clonality was computed per sample as the square root of Simpson's diversity index over productive rearrangements. Drawn from immuneACCESS, this table holds only the in-frame rearrangements with V and J called that TCRdb kept. Clones are partly lost; checked studies trace under half to an unresolved V gene and leave the rest unexplained. The V and J calls and clone size come from that table; D and trimming were worked out from the DNA. The sample table records more than 35,000 clones; over 75% of these occur just once. The ten biggest clones cover roughly 40% of the sample.

Whole blood was collected in K2EDTA tubes by collaborating institutions according to the institutions' own protocols. For TCRbeta analysis, collaborators shipped samples in one of three forms: frozen whole blood, isolated PBMCs, or DNA extracted from either of those sample types. CDR1 and CDR2, looked up from the germline V gene (reference sequence), are SGHNT and YYREEE. The CDR3 runs 17 amino acids, cysteine and phenylalanine included. Only the CDR3 portion is preserved as DNA: 51 bases, with reading frame beginning at the first base. Here V drops 0 bases and J drops 4 bases, and the junction holds 5 bases not matched to any gene. Overall study results and their limits: The quantity of clinical and demographic metadata differed by source and by participant and was supplied without curation.

About this clone: Its recognized antigen is unknown. No clone much larger than this one lies a single base away; base qualities are absent.

Sample: peripheral blood. The sequence is built from TRBV5-4 and TRBJ2-2; TRBD2 matches 11 bases in the middle. This clonotype was sampled from an older man with active or convalescent COVID-19. CDR3 loop: CASSLARTSGPTGELFF. The DNA sequence is as follows: TGTGCCAGCAGCTTGGCCCGGACTAGCGGGCCCACCGGGGAGCTGTTTTTT.